Presented here are 22 T cell receptor beta chains from one specimen sequenced in a study of response to subunit inactivated influenza vaccine. TCRdb processed the RT-PCR reads anew with MiXCR; each CDR3 protein has one entry. The repertoire has about 180,000 distinct CDR3 sequences, 7.5% to 10% of them found once; the top ten carry approximately 11%. Sequencing was performed on non-naive T cells sorted from PBMCs, taken on the day of vaccination. The receptors were sampled from a man aged 45-60 years who received an inactivated influenza vaccine.

This clonotype was found many times. The V call is TRBV12-3 or TRBV12-4, the J call TRBJ2-4, with TRBD1 matching 7 bases. The CDR3 consists of 15 residues. After removal of 6 bases from V and 2 bases from J, the junction contained 7 bases not matched to a gene. CDR3 bases: TGTGCCAGCAGAAAACAGGGGACAACCAAAAACATTCAGTACTTC. The encoded protein is CASRKQGTTKNIQYF.

The chain uses TRBV3-1 and TRBJ1-2; 9 positions match TRBD1. The ends lost 4 bases at V and 5 bases at J; junction bases unmatched: 11. The CDR3 length is 16 residues. Per germline, CDR1 LGHDT and CDR2 YNNKEL (reference sequence). The CDR3 bases are TGTGCCAGCAGCCCCGTTTCGACAGGGGGTCCTTATGGCTACACCTTC. Amino acids: CASSPVSTGGPYGYTF.

This clonotype was detected ten times or more. This chain connects TRBV5-1 to TRBJ1-3; the match to TRBD1 covers 7 bases. The germline V gene has CDR1 SGHRS and CDR2 YFSETQ. CDR3 length: 16 residues. V lost 0 bases to trimming and J lost 2 bases; unmatched junction nucleotides: 5. The DNA for the CDR3 is TGCGCCAGCAGCTTGGTCCCAGGGGGAGCTGGAAACACCATATATTTT. Translating gives CASSLVPGGAGNTIYF.

This chain connects TRBV20-1 to TRBJ1-2; no firm D call. The V gene lost 5 bases and the J gene lost 8 bases, with 18 bases spanning the gap. The CDR3 sequence is 13 residues long. Germline CDR1 and CDR2: DFQATT and SNEGSKA (reference sequence). DNA for the CDR3: TGCAGTGCTCCCTACAAAAATTTAAGAGGCTACACCTTC. Its protein is CSAPYKNLRGYTF.

This clonotype has ten or more counts. The gene calls are TRBV7-2 and TRBJ1-1, with D perhaps TRBD1 (5 bases). Germline V gives CDR1 SGHTA, CDR2 FQGNSA. The CDR3 runs to 14 residues. V gave up 1 base and J gave up 4 bases, with 10 bases separating them. The CDR3 region is CASSLGGPATEAFF. The CDR3 nucleotides read TGTGCCAGCAGCTTAGGGGGACCTGCCACTGAAGCTTTCTTT.

This clonotype was recorded at least ten times. The chain joins TRBV20-1 to TRBJ2-7; 8 bases line up with TRBD1. Germline CDR1 reads DFQATT; CDR2 reads SNEGSKA (reference sequence). J was trimmed by 2 bases and V by 6 bases; bases with no gene match: 9. CDR3 length: 14 residues. As DNA, the CDR3 is TGCAGTGCCATCAGGCAGGGGGCGACCTACGAGCAGTACTTC. Its protein is CSAIRQGATYEQYF.

The chain recombines TRBV27 with TRBJ2-1, with 14 bases fitting TRBD2. The CDR3 extends over 15 amino acids. V was pared by 6 bases and J by 6 bases, with 4 bases of the junction left unmatched. Germline CDR1 MNHEY, CDR2 SMNVEV (reference sequence). The CDR3 DNA reads as TGTGCCAGCAGGGTGGGGACTAGCGGGAGCAATGAGCAGTTCTTC. It yields the protein CASRVGTSGSNEQFF.

This clonotype came up many times. This rearrangement joins TRBV12-3 or TRBV12-4 to TRBJ1-1; TRBD1 matches 7 bases. The V gene end was trimmed by 4 bases and the J gene end by 3 bases; junction bases not matched to a gene: 8. The CDR3 covers 15 residues. The CDR3 spells CASSSYRGGDTEAFF. DNA of the CDR3: TGTGCCAGCAGTTCCTACAGGGGAGGGGACACTGAAGCTTTCTTT.

This clonotype was recorded a few times. This chain uses TRBV7-9 with TRBJ2-2; either TRBD1 or TRBD2 may fit D (6 bases each). CDR3 length equals 16 residues. Germline values: CDR1 SEHNR, CDR2 FQNEAQ (reference sequence). V lost 5 bases to trimming and J lost 7 bases, with 20 bases between them. CDR3 protein: CASSPTVGGYGGELFF. The CDR3 nucleotides are TGTGCCAGCAGCCCCACTGTGGGGGGCTACGGCGGGGAGCTGTTTTTT. Full variable domain (missing parts from reference TRBV7-9 and TRBJ2-2): DTGVSQNPRHKITKRGQNVTFRCDPISEHNRLYWYRQTLGQGPEFLTYFQNEAQLEKSRLLSDRFSAERPKGSFSTLEIQRTEQGDSAMYLCASSPTVGGYGGELFFGEGSRLTVL.

The rearrangement joins TRBV7-2 to TRBJ2-2; D ambiguous. CDR1 is SGHTA and CDR2 is FQGNSA in the germline V gene. The length of the CDR3 is 14 residues. The ends were cut back, 6 bases at V and 5 bases at J, with 13 bases in the middle. The CDR3 DNA reads as TGTGCCAGCAGGCAAGCGTGGCAGACCGGGGAGCTGTTTTTT. It specifies CASRQAWQTGELFF.

This clonotype was recorded a few times. This sequence joins TRBV7-6 and TRBJ2-3; tentatively, D is TRBD2 (5 bases). Trimming removed 2 bases from V and 4 bases from J, with 10 bases in between. The CDR3 sequence is 14 residues long. Per germline, CDR1 SGHVS and CDR2 FNYEAQ. CDR3 sequence (DNA): TGTGCCAGCAGCTTAATATTTAGCGCAGATACGCAGTATTTT. The encoded protein is CASSLIFSADTQYF.

This clonotype came up a few times. This rearrangement joins TRBV7-8 to TRBJ2-4, with TRBD2 matching 7 bases. CDR3 size: 14 residues. Per the germline V gene, CDR1 is SGHVS and CDR2 is FQNEAQ. After removal of 5 bases from V and 11 bases from J, the junction contained 12 bases not matched to a gene. The CDR3 loop is CASSPLEGLAVQYF. In nucleotides, the CDR3 is TGTGCCAGCAGCCCCCTCGAGGGTCTAGCGGTTCAGTACTTC.

Only a few counts were recorded for this clonotype. The chain uses TRBV4-3 and TRBJ2-7; 11 bases align to TRBD2. The V and J ends lost 0 bases and 2 bases, in that order; junction bases with no gene match: 6. Looked up from germline, CDR1 is LGHNA and CDR2 is YSLEER. This CDR3 has 17 residues. CDR3 sequence (DNA): TGCGCCAGCAGCCAAGAACTAGCGGGAGCTCCCACCTACGAGCAGTACTTC. Residues: CASSQELAGAPTYEQYF.

The chain links TRBV21-1 to TRBJ2-7; TRBD1, the table's D call, was not compared with the DNA. TRBV21-1 counts as a pseudogene. The CDR3 loop spans 14 amino acids. This chain's CDR3 is CASSAFDRAGEQYF. For the CDR3, the DNA is TGTGCCAGCAGCGCATTCGACAGGGCGGGGGAGCAGTACTTC.

The chain links TRBV18 to TRBJ2-2; TRBD1 matches 8 bases. This CDR3 is built from 16 residues. The V segment lost 3 bases and the J segment 2 bases; nucleotides outside the gene matches: 5. Per the germline V gene, CDR1 is KGHSH and CDR2 is LQKENI. CDR3 sequence: CASSPGTGQNTGELFF. DNA of the CDR3: TGTGCCAGCTCACCGGGGACAGGACAAAACACCGGGGAGCTGTTTTTT.

In this sample, this clonotype turned up many times. The V call is TRBV20-1, the J call TRBJ2-7, with 9 bases identical to TRBD1. After removal of 4 bases from V and 5 bases from J, the junction contained 12 bases not matched to a gene. There are 15 residues in the CDR3. Germline CDR1 DFQATT, CDR2 SNEGSKA (reference sequence). Here the CDR3 DNA reads TGCAGTGCTACTGCCGGGGACAGGGTTTTCGACGAGCAGTACTTC. Translation gives CSATAGDRVFDEQYF.

Only a few counts were recorded for this clonotype. The chain links TRBV6-2 or TRBV6-3 to TRBJ2-1; D is possibly TRBD1 (6 bases). This CDR3 contains 13 residues. The germline gives CDR1 MNHEY, CDR2 SVGEGT. V shed 6 bases and J shed 9 bases, with 15 bases lying between them. Here the CDR3 DNA reads TGTGCCAGCAGACCGACAACAGGGACTGAGCAGTTCTTC. Translated: CASRPTTGTEQFF.

The chain carries TRBV7-9 and TRBJ2-1; D uncertain. The V end was cut by 5 bases, the J end by 6 bases, with 11 bases between. The CDR3 runs 13 residues. CDR1 is SEHNR and CDR2 is FQNEAQ in the germline V gene (reference sequence). The CDR3 here is CASSPSVTNEQFF. For the CDR3, the DNA is TGTGCCAGCAGCCCGTCGGTAACCAATGAGCAGTTCTTC.

CDR3 DNA sequence: TGTGCCAGCACTCTAGCGGGAGGACATGAGCAGTTCTTC. Translating gives CASTLAGGHEQFF. The chain has TRBV6-1 and TRBJ2-1, with TRBD2 matching 11 bases. V gave up 7 bases and J gave up 8 bases; unmatched junction bases: 4. The germline CDR1 and CDR2 sequences are MNHNS and SASEGT. The CDR3 spans 13 residues.

This clonotype has at least ten counts. The chain links TRBV29-1 to TRBJ2-2, with D perhaps TRBD2 (5 bases). The germline V and J ends were trimmed by 4 bases and 7 bases, with 10 bases remaining between them. This CDR3 has 12 residues. Germline V gene data show CDR1 as SQVTM and CDR2 as ANQGSEA. CDR3 bases: TGCAGCGTTGCGGACTTCGGCGGGGAGCTGTTTTTT. It yields the protein CSVADFGGELFF.

This clonotype was picked up many times. The rearrangement joins TRBV7-9 to TRBJ2-5, with TRBD1 identical over 8 bases. CDR3 size: 13 residues. Germline V CDR1 and CDR2: SEHNR, FQNEAQ (reference sequence). V dropped 5 bases and J dropped 5; count of bases not matched to a gene: 4. CDR3 DNA sequence: TGTGCCAGCAGCCGAGGACAGGGTGAGACCCAGTACTTC. This translates into CASSRGQGETQYF.

The gene calls are TRBV7-3 and TRBJ2-1; 15 nucleotides align to TRBD2. The CDR3 sequence is 20 residues long. V gave up 5 bases and J gave up 1 base; unmatched junction bases: 12. Germline lookup yields CDR1 SGHTA and CDR2 FQGTGA. CDR3 nucleotides: TGTGCCAGCAGCGGGGTCGGGACTAGCGGGAGGATCGGGTCCTACAATGAGCAGTTCTTC. This translates into CASSGVGTSGRIGSYNEQFF.